Reported below is one T cell receptor beta chain. Its antigen specificity is not known. No base qualities exist here, and no much larger clone lies one base off it. One collaborating source in Seattle enrolled patients during active infection and followed them longitudinally through the course of disease. Whole blood was collected in K2EDTA tubes by collaborating institutions according to the institutions' own protocols. For TCRbeta analysis, collaborator samples were shipped as frozen whole blood, as isolated PBMCs, or as DNA extracted from either sample type. V trim: 6 bases; J trim: 7 bases; unmatched bases: 2. From the germline V gene (reference sequence), CDR1 is WNHNN and CDR2 is SYGVQD. The CDR3 contains 13 residues, cysteine and phenylalanine counted. Only CDR3 DNA is held: 39 bases, read in frame from base 1. The immunoSEQ Assay, a bias-controlled multiplex PCR, was used to amplify TCRbeta CDR3 regions from genomic DNA. Per the original workflow: The number of nucleated cells in each sample was estimated by amplification of reference gene primers within the assay. To quantify the absolute abundance of each unique TCRbeta CDR3 rearrangement, sequence reads were collapsed and filtered. For each sample, productive Simpson clonality was calculated by taking the square root of Simpson's diversity index across productive rearrangements. The table comes from immuneACCESS by way of TCRdb, which keeps in-frame sequences with V and J called. Part of the clones is missing from these tables; in studies checked, under half for an unresolved V gene and the rest for unknown reasons. The V and J calls and clone size were taken over from that table, and D and trimming were inferred from the DNA. The sample profile shows about 140,000 clones; less than 90% of them were found once. Under 3% of the sample rests with the top ten.

These data originate in a study of blood T cell repertoires in COVID-19 (dated by TCRdb to the early 2020s). With respect to the entire study: Samples covering the acute and convalescent phases of COVID-19 were provided by collaborators in the United States, Italy and Spain. The material from the prospective study consisted of cDNA or gDNA derived from T cells, B-cell-depleted T cells, or PBMCs. The dataset comprised deeply sampled blood TCRbeta repertoires from subjects exposed to, actively infected with, or recovered from COVID-19. The repertoires were released in a freely available public database meant as a resource for research on the immune response to SARS-CoV-2. Samples came from the ongoing ImmuneRACE study (first 160 participants) plus 1,254 subjects from 6 global collaborators. The sample metadata nearly always contained a de-identified subject ID, COVID-19 status, age in years and sex. Where available, HLA class I and class II types were taken from metadata supplied by the sample provider and were not determined by assay-based typing. Broad study findings and their caveats: Clinical and demographic metadata were provided uncurated, with the amount varying by source and participant.

Material: peripheral blood. This receptor was identified in a human donor with COVID-19, enrolled during active disease. The donor label of this sample is uncertain. This sequence uses TRBV10-1 and TRBJ1-6, and 8 junction bases match TRBD1. The CDR3 region has the sequence CASSRDRNSPLHF. The bases are TGCGCCAGCAGCCGGGACAGGAATTCACCCCTCCACTTT.